Many counts were recorded for the clone carrying this T cell receptor beta chain. The antigen remains unidentified. The lymph nodes were axillary draining lymph nodes from breast cancer patients. Trimming left V 7 bases short and J 1 base short, with 11 bases between. Germline V gene data show CDR1 as LNHDA and CDR2 as SQIVND (reference sequence). There are 14 residues in the CDR3. TCRdb analysed the multiplex PCR reads with MiXCR anew, one entry per CDR3 protein. This sample carries about 180,000 distinct CDR3 sequences, approximately 33% of them seen once, and the ten largest clones take 3.8%. This specimen belongs to a study of breast tumors, draining lymph nodes, adjacent tissues. Overall study findings and caveats: Luminal-like breast cancer showed significantly higher tumor–nontumor repertoire similarity than basal-like. Data only fit, rather than demonstrated, lymph node origin of most tumor T cells. Tumor repertoires ranked between lymph nodes and nontumor tissue in diversity, with V and J gene preferences.

The TCR originated in a female donor with breast cancer. Some clones in this sample may be carry-over from other donors' samples. The material sequenced was axillary lymph node tissue. This sequence joins TRBV19 and TRBJ1-5; D call uncertain. CDR3 sequence reads: CASNEGASNQPQHF. CDR3 coding DNA: TGTGCCAGTAACGAGGGAGCAAGCAATCAGCCCCAGCATTTT.